These 8 T cell receptor beta chains share one sample of origin, sequenced in a study of early T cells in non-severe SARS-CoV-2 infection. TCRdb reprocessed the 5' RACE reads with MiXCR, giving one entry per CDR3 protein. Of 100,000 to 120,000 distinct CDR3 sequences listed, about an eighth are singletons. Sequencing input: whole blood. Receptors originate from an adult who was a healthcare worker with PCR-confirmed SARS-CoV-2 infection or an uninfected control (not recorded which).

This clonotype was observed a few times. The chain has TRBV27 and TRBJ2-1; tentatively, D is TRBD2 (6 bases). The germline V gene encodes CDR1 MNHEY and CDR2 SMNVEV (reference sequence). V was cut by 5 bases and J by 10 bases, with 12 bases left in between. The CDR3 runs to 12 residues. CDR3 bases: TGTGCCAGCAGTGGATGGGGGGAAGAGCAGTTCTTC. It translates to CASSGWGEEQFF.

A few counts support this clonotype. The rearrangement joins TRBV5-1 to TRBJ2-6; D not resolved. This CDR3 comprises 17 residues. Germline assignment: CDR1 SGHRS and CDR2 YFSETQ. Trimming pared 4 bases from V and 3 bases from J, leaving 17 bases between. The CDR3 reads CASSPVGPSVGANVLTF. The CDR3, as DNA: TGCGCCAGCAGCCCGGTTGGGCCATCGGTTGGGGCCAACGTCCTGACTTTC. Together with reference TRBV5-1 and TRBJ2-6, the CDR3 gives the full variable domain: KAGVTQTPRYLIKTRGQQVTLSCSPISGHRSVSWYQQTPGQGLQFLFEYFSETQRNKGNFPGRFSGRQFSNSRSEMNVSTLELGDSALYLCASSPVGPSVGANVLTFGAGSRLTVL.

This clonotype was observed many times. The chain carries TRBV3-1 and TRBJ2-3; TRBD2 might be the D (5 bases). The CDR3 runs to 16 residues. Trimming stripped 4 bases from V and 0 bases from J, with 14 bases between. Germline assignment: CDR1 LGHDT and CDR2 YNNKEL (reference sequence). DNA of the CDR3: TGTGCCAGCAGCCCCGACCTAGCCGTTAGCACAGATACGCAGTATTTT. Protein: CASSPDLAVSTDTQYF.

This clonotype was detected only a few times. The chain links TRBV2 to TRBJ2-2; D unclear. Germline CDR1 is SNHLY and CDR2 is FYNNEI. The CDR3 runs to 13 residues. Between the trimmed V and J ends, which lost 2 bases and 1 base, there was a span of 2 bases. The CDR3 spells CASSERNTGELFF. CDR3 bases: TGTGCCAGCAGTGAACGGAACACCGGGGAGCTGTTTTTT.

This clonotype was found many times. The chain uses TRBV21-1 and TRBJ2-7; the table's D call TRBD2 went unverified against the DNA. TRBV21-1 represents a pseudogene. This CDR3 comprises 15 residues. This chain's CDR3 is CASSPPKPCSYEQYF. CDR3 DNA sequence: TGTGCCAGCAGCCCACCGAAGCCCTGCTCCTACGAGCAGTACTTC.

This clonotype was counted a few times. J is TRBJ2-1 and V is TRBV30, with 12 bases fitting TRBD1. Germline loops: CDR1 GTSNPN, CDR2 SVGIG (reference sequence). CDR3 size: 18 residues. The J segment lost 1 base and the V segment lost 1 base, leaving 8 bases of the junction unmatched. In nucleotides, the CDR3 is TGTGCCTGGAGTGGATGGGACAGGGGGCCCCTTTCCTACAATGAGCAGTTCTTC. It yields the protein CAWSGWDRGPLSYNEQFF.

This clonotype was seen a handful of times. This chain uses TRBV5-1 with TRBJ2-1; D ambiguous. The germline V and J ends were trimmed by 0 bases and 6 bases, with 10 bases remaining between them. The CDR3 spans 14 residues. Germline V gives CDR1 SGHRS, CDR2 YFSETQ. The CDR3 bases are TGCGCCAGCAGCTTGGAGGGCCAATCCAATGAGCAGTTCTTC. Its translation: CASSLEGQSNEQFF. The variable domain in full, completed from reference TRBV5-1 and TRBJ2-1, reads KAGVTQTPRYLIKTRGQQVTLSCSPISGHRSVSWYQQTPGQGLQFLFEYFSETQRNKGNFPGRFSGRQFSNSRSEMNVSTLELGDSALYLCASSLEGQSNEQFFGPGTRLTVL.

The sample holds many counts of this clonotype. The rearrangement joins TRBV18 to TRBJ1-6, with D unresolved. CDR3 length equals 15 residues. Germline-derived CDR1 and CDR2 are KGHSH and LQKENI. The V end was cut by 3 bases, the J end by 4 bases, with 10 bases between. Here the CDR3 reads CASSPSLSYNSPLHF. CDR3 nucleotide sequence: TGTGCCAGCTCACCGTCACTATCGTATAATTCACCCCTCCACTTT.